The 26 T cell receptor beta chains reported below all come from one sample, sequenced in a study of naive and memory T cell subsets. Noted treatment: skin biopsy from PPD injection site in Mantoux-positive individual. TCR cDNA received a 3' ligated oligonucleotide that carried a UMI. The SP2 primer and nested alpha and beta constant region primers amplified ligated cDNA in four rounds. TCRdb processed the UMI-ligation and nested PCR reads anew with MiXCR; each CDR3 protein has one entry. The sample records around 37,000 distinct CDR3 sequences, approximately 11% being singletons. The starting material was skin, obtained from a tuberculin skin test site. These receptors were taken from an adult in good health.

The J gene is TRBJ2-2, the V gene TRBV24-1; 8 bases agree with TRBD1. From germline, CDR1 is KGHDR and CDR2 SFDVKD. The V gene end was trimmed by 2 bases and the J gene end by 5 bases; junction bases not matched to a gene: 6. This CDR3 contains 16 residues. The CDR3 protein is CATSDSGGLKTGELFF. The CDR3 DNA reads TGTGCCACCAGTGATTCAGGGGGCCTAAAGACCGGGGAGCTGTTTTTT.

This clonotype was picked up many times. The chain uses TRBV28 and TRBJ1-1, with D tentatively TRBD1 (5 bases). Per the germline V gene, CDR1 is MDHEN and CDR2 is SYDVKM. Trimming pared 5 bases from V and 3 bases from J, leaving 16 bases between. This CDR3 contains 15 residues. The CDR3 DNA follows: TGTGCCAGCAGTCACCGGGGCCTTCAGGACACTGAAGCTTTCTTT. Translating it yields CASSHRGLQDTEAFF. Filled out from reference TRBV28 and TRBJ1-1, the complete variable domain reads DVKVTQSSRYLVKRTGEKVFLECVQDMDHENMFWYRQDPGLGLRLIYFSYDVKMKEKGDIPEGYSVSREKKERFSLILESASTNQTSMYLCASSHRGLQDTEAFFGQGTRLTVV.

This clonotype was counted between two and nine times. The gene calls are TRBV13 and TRBJ2-5; perhaps TRBD2 as D (5 bases). CDR1 is PRHDT, CDR2 FYEKMQ, per germline (reference sequence). The ends were cut back, 5 bases at V and 4 bases at J, with 17 bases in the middle. The CDR3 totals 15 residues. The CDR3 region is CASSTQQRIGETQYF. As DNA, the CDR3 is TGTGCCAGCAGCACCCAACAGCGGATAGGAGAGACCCAGTACTTC.

This clonotype was observed a few times. V is TRBV7-8 and J is TRBJ1-6; 7 positions match TRBD1. Germline CDR1 reads SGHVS; CDR2 reads FQNEAQ. The V and J ends lost 1 base and 6 bases, in that order; junction bases with no gene match: 6. CDR3 length: 16 amino acids. The CDR3 loop is CASSLGWDSRNSPLHF. DNA for the CDR3: TGTGCCAGCAGCTTAGGTTGGGACAGTCGTAATTCACCCCTCCACTTT.

This clonotype was seen ten or more times. This chain links TRBV5-4 with TRBJ2-2; D gene uncertain. Trimming cost V 0 bases and J 5 bases, with 11 bases left between them. CDR1 and CDR2 from the germline V gene are SGHNT and YYREEE (reference sequence). The CDR3 has 15 amino acids. The CDR3 DNA reads TGTGCCAGCAGCTTGGATGGCAAAAGGACCGGGGAGCTGTTTTTT. Protein product: CASSLDGKRTGELFF.

This clonotype was counted a few times. The rearrangement uses TRBV7-3 and TRBJ2-1; 7 positions match TRBD2. CDR1 SGHTA and CDR2 FQGTGA come from the germline V gene. V lost 5 bases to trimming and J lost 6 bases; unmatched junction nucleotides: 10. This CDR3 region has 15 residues. The CDR3 coding sequence is TGTGCCAGCAGCCTCCGGGGGGAGACCTTCAATGAGCAGTTCTTC. Its protein is CASSLRGETFNEQFF.

The V call is TRBV6-1, the J call TRBJ1-2; D uncertain. There are 16 residues in the CDR3. Trimming removed 1 base from V and 7 bases from J, with 19 bases in between. The germline V gene encodes CDR1 MNHNS and CDR2 SASEGT. The CDR3: CASSEVLGSPSSGYTF. CDR3 sequence (DNA): TGTGCCAGCAGTGAAGTCCTGGGGAGCCCGTCTTCTGGCTACACCTTC.

In this sample, this clonotype turned up many times. V is TRBV11-2 and J is TRBJ2-5; no clear D gene. The V and J ends lost 0 bases and 2 bases respectively, with 10 bases between them. The V gene's germline CDR1 is SGHAT and CDR2 FQNNGV. The CDR3 extends over 15 amino acids. CDR3 protein: CASSLEGWIQETQYF. CDR3 nucleotide sequence: TGTGCCAGCAGCTTAGAGGGCTGGATACAAGAGACCCAGTACTTC.

In its sample, this clonotype was seen a few times. This sequence joins TRBV7-3 and TRBJ1-1, with 7 bases matching TRBD1. The ends lost 6 bases at V and 1 base at J; junction bases unmatched: 8. Germline V gives CDR1 SGHTA, CDR2 FQGTGA. This CDR3 is built from 15 residues. The CDR3 bases are TGTGCCAGCAGTCCCACGGGACAGCCGAACACTGAAGCTTTCTTT. Protein product: CASSPTGQPNTEAFF.

V is TRBV5-1 and J is TRBJ2-1; TRBD1 might be the D (6 bases). V was pared by 7 bases and J by 3 bases, with 14 bases between. The CDR3 sequence is 14 residues long. From germline, CDR1 is SGHRS and CDR2 YFSETQ. CDR3 protein: CASAGTIGYNEQFF. CDR3 nucleotides: TGCGCCAGCGCCGGGACAATCGGCTACAATGAGCAGTTCTTC.

Ten or more counts support this clonotype. The CDR3 region is CASRTTGLAGGYYNEQFF. The CDR3 nucleotides read TGTGCCAGCAGAACCACGGGACTAGCGGGAGGGTACTACAATGAGCAGTTCTTC. The chain joins TRBV27 to TRBJ2-1, with 16 nucleotides matching TRBD2. With 6 bases clipped from V and 3 bases from J, the junction kept 8 bases outside the gene matches. The CDR3 runs 18 residues. The germline CDR1 and CDR2 sequences are MNHEY and SMNVEV (reference sequence).

This clonotype was picked up many times. This sequence joins TRBV10-3 and TRBJ1-5, with TRBD1 matching 8 bases. The CDR3 runs to 14 residues. The germline gives CDR1 ENHRY, CDR2 SYGVKD. Losses at the gene ends were 10 bases for V and 2 bases for J; bases not matched to a gene: 7. This CDR3 is CAKKQGEGNQPQHF. The CDR3 DNA sequence: TGTGCCAAGAAACAGGGGGAAGGCAATCAGCCCCAGCATTTT.

In this sample, this clonotype turned up a few times. The rearrangement joins TRBV20-1 to TRBJ2-3; the match to TRBD1 covers 7 bases. Germline assignment: CDR1 DFQATT and CDR2 SNEGSKA (reference sequence). The CDR3 is made up of 11 amino acids. J was trimmed by 8 bases and V by 6 bases; bases with no gene match: 5. The CDR3 loop reads CSAQGVGTQYF. As DNA, the CDR3 is TGCAGTGCCCAGGGGGTTGGTACGCAGTATTTT.

This clonotype appeared many times. V gene TRBV9 combines with J gene TRBJ2-5, with no clear D. The V gene lost 4 bases and the J gene lost 1 base, with 20 bases spanning the gap. Germline lookup yields CDR1 SGDLS and CDR2 YYNGEE. The CDR3 contains 17 residues. The DNA for the CDR3 is TGTGCCAGCAGCCAGAGCCCATTGAAGGTTTTCCAAGAGACCCAGTACTTC. Its translation: CASSQSPLKVFQETQYF.

This clonotype showed up many times. The V and J genes are TRBV28 and TRBJ2-3; 15 bases map to TRBD2. The CDR3 runs 15 residues. Germline V gene data show CDR1 as MDHEN and CDR2 as SYDVKM. V was clipped by 5 bases and J by 9 bases; unmatched bases: 6. The CDR3 reads CASSLAGLAGGTQYF. CDR3 bases: TGTGCCAGCAGTCTAGCGGGACTAGCGGGAGGAACGCAGTATTTT.

Worth noting for this clonotype: A much larger clone sits a single nucleotide away, making a read error possible. The chain links TRBV7-2 to TRBJ1-2, with a tentative D call TRBD1 (5 bases). In germline, CDR1 is SGHTA, CDR2 FQGNSA. CDR3 length equals 13 residues. In DNA form, the CDR3 reads TGTGCCAGCAGCGCAGGGCGGCATGTTGGCGACACCTTC. Translated: CASSAGRHVGDTF.

This clonotype has ten or more counts. This chain uses TRBV20-1 with TRBJ2-7; 10 positions match TRBD2. This CDR3 has 15 residues. With 6 bases clipped from V and 7 bases from J, the junction kept 15 bases outside the gene matches. Germline V gene sequence: CDR1 DFQATT, CDR2 SNEGSKA (reference sequence). Here the CDR3 reads CSAIPGSGGAWEQYF. CDR3 DNA sequence: TGCAGTGCAATACCTGGGAGCGGGGGGGCGTGGGAGCAGTACTTC.

The table lists this clonotype with a few counts. The CDR3 spells CASSNLAGDEQFF. The CDR3 nucleotides read TGTGCCAGTAGTAACCTGGCGGGAGATGAGCAGTTCTTC. The rearrangement uses TRBV19 and TRBJ2-1; 7 nucleotides line up with TRBD2. CDR1 and CDR2 from the germline V gene are LNHDA and SQIVND (reference sequence). Germline trimming cut 4 bases from V and 8 bases from J; bases unmatched to any gene: 5. There are 13 residues in the CDR3.

This clonotype was observed many times. The chain has TRBV7-2 and TRBJ1-2; D ambiguous. Trimming took off 5 bases at V and 1 base at J, with 5 bases between the two ends. This CDR3 has 12 amino acids. The germline V gene has CDR1 SGHTA and CDR2 FQGNSA. CDR3: CASSPFNYGYTF. Here the CDR3 DNA reads TGTGCCAGCAGCCCCTTTAACTATGGCTACACCTTC.

In its sample, this clonotype was seen many times. This rearrangement joins TRBV12-3 or TRBV12-4 to TRBJ2-2; D not resolved. The CDR3 covers 15 residues. Trimming removed 6 bases from V and 5 bases from J, with 16 bases in between. CDR3 amino acids: CASSLSSLDTGELFF. In DNA, the CDR3 is TGTGCCAGCAGCTTGTCATCGTTGGATACCGGGGAGCTGTTTTTT.

This clonotype was observed a handful of times. A junction boundary mismatches the germline segment, possibly from a read error. The chain has TRBV3-1 and TRBJ2-7; 8 bases match TRBD2. The germline gives CDR1 LGHDT, CDR2 YNNKEL (reference sequence). This CDR3 region has 16 residues. CDR3 in DNA: TGTGCCAGCAGCCAAGAGGATCGGGAGGGCTCCCACGAGCAGTACTTC. Protein product: CASSQEDREGSHEQYF.

This sequence joins TRBV29-1 and TRBJ2-1; D may be TRBD1 (5 bases). Germline V lookup: CDR1 SQVTM, CDR2 ANQGSEA. V lost 0 bases and J lost 7, with 19 bases in between. The CDR3 has 16 amino acids. The CDR3 is CSVEDSSGPVPNEQFF. CDR3 DNA: TGCAGCGTTGAAGATTCTTCAGGGCCCGTTCCAAATGAGCAGTTCTTC.

This clonotype has a count of ten or more. This chain joins TRBV4-2 and TRBJ2-7; the D gene is possibly TRBD2 (6 bases). CDR1 is LGHNA and CDR2 is YNFKEQ in the germline V gene. This CDR3 is built from 16 residues. V gave up 4 bases and J gave up 5 bases, with 21 bases separating them. CDR3 in DNA: TGTGCCAGCAGCCCGCCTGGAGGGGAGACGGGGAACGAGCAGTACTTC. Its translation: CASSPPGGETGNEQYF.

To note about this clonotype: Being one base from a much bigger clone, this may be a read error. The CDR3 loop is CASSGPHGTSGGAYEQYF. DNA of the CDR3: TGTGCCAGCAGTGGACCCCACGGGACTAGCGGGGGGGCGTACGAGCAGTACTTC. The rearrangement joins TRBV6-1 to TRBJ2-7, with 16 bases matching TRBD2. The V segment lost 4 bases and the J segment 4 bases; nucleotides outside the gene matches: 10. The germline V gene encodes CDR1 MNHNS and CDR2 SASEGT. The CDR3 is made up of 18 amino acids.

This clonotype was observed many times. The V call is TRBV7-9, the J call TRBJ1-2, with 7 bases identical to TRBD1. CDR3 length equals 13 residues. Trimming took 6 bases from V and 4 from J; bases not matched to a gene: 5. Germline V gives CDR1 SEHNR, CDR2 FQNEAQ (reference sequence). CDR3 sequence (DNA): TGTGCCAGCAGAAAGACAGGGCTCTATGGCTACACCTTC. Translated: CASRKTGLYGYTF.

By sample share, this clonotype is medium-sized. The genes are TRBV30 and TRBJ1-1, with D maybe TRBD1 (6 bases). Deletions cut 3 bases from V and 2 bases from J, with 10 bases between. This CDR3 region has 13 residues. CDR1 and CDR2 (germline): GTSNPN, SVGIG (reference sequence). CDR3 DNA sequence: TGTGCCTGGAGCCCGGGACAAAACACTGAAGCTTTCTTT. Encoded protein: CAWSPGQNTEAFF. The full variable domain, rest sourced from reference TRBV30 and TRBJ1-1, is SQTIHQWPATLVQPVGSPLSLECTVEGTSNPNLYWYRQAAGRGLQLLFYSVGIGQISSEVPQNLSASRPQDRQFILSSKKLLLSDSGFYLCAWSPGQNTEAFFGQGTRLTVV.